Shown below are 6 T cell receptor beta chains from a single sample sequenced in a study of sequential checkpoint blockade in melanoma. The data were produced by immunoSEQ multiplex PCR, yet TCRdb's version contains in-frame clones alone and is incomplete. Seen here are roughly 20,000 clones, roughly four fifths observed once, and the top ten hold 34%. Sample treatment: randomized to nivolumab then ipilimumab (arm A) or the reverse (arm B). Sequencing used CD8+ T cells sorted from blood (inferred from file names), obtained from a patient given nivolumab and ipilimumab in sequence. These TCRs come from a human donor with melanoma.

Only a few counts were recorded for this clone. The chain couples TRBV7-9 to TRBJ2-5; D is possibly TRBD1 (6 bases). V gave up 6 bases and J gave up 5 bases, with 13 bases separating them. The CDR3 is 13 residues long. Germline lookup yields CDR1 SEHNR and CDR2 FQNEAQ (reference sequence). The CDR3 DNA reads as TGTGCCAGCAGGTCCACAGGGATGGAGACCCAGTACTTC. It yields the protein CASRSTGMETQYF.

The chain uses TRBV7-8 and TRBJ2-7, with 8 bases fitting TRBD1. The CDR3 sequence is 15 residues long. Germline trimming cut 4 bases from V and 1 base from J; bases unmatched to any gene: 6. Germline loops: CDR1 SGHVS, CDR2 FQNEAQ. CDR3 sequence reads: CASSSKGQGSYEQYF. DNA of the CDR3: TGTGCCAGCAGCTCTAAAGGACAGGGATCCTACGAGCAGTACTTC.

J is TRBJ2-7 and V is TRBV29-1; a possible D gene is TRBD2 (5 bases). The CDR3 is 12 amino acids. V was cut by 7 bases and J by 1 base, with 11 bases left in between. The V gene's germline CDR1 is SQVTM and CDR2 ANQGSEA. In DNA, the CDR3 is TGCAGCGCCACCCGGGATTCCTACGAGCAGTACTTC. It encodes CSATRDSYEQYF.

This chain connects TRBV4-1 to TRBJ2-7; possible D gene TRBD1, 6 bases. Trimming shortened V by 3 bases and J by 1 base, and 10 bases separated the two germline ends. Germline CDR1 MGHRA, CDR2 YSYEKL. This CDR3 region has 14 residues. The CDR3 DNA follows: TGCGCCAGCAGCCAGGGGGCGGCTTCCTACGAGCAGTACTTC. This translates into CASSQGAASYEQYF.

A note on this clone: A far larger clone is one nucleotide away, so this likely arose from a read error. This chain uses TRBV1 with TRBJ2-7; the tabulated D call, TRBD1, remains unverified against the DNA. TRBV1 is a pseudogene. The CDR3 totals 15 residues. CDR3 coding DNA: TGCACCAGCAGCCTTAACAGGGCACTTACCTACGAGCAGTACTTC. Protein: CTSSLNRALTYEQYF.

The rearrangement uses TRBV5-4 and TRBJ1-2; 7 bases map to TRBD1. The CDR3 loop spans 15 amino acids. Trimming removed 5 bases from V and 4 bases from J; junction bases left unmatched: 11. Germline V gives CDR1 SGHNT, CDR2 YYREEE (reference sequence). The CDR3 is CASSFTTGAPYGYTF. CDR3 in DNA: TGTGCCAGCAGTTTTACTACAGGGGCCCCCTATGGCTACACCTTC.